This TCR beta chain was profiled in a study of blood T cell repertoires in COVID-19. Whole-study context: The study drew acute and convalescent COVID-19 samples from the United States, Italy and Spain. In each case, the material was cDNA or gDNA derived from T cells, B-cell-depleted T cells, or PBMCs.

Patients at the Seattle site were enrolled during active infection and followed longitudinally. This clone was seen only a few times. The V gene's germline CDR1 is MNHNS and CDR2 SASEGT. With 1 base clipped from V and 2 bases from J, the junction kept 5 bases outside the gene matches. CDR3 length: 15 amino acids. Authors' analysis steps: Using reference gene primer amplification, nucleated cell counts were estimated. TCRdb's table, derived via immunoSEQ multiplex PCR, lists solely in-frame clones and lacks some. V and J calls and clone size are copied from that table; D and trimming were computed from the DNA. The sample has approximately 330,000 clones, over 80% seen once.

This receptor was obtained from a man aged 25 to 40 with COVID-19, enrolled during active disease. The rearrangement joins TRBV6-1 to TRBJ2-7; 7 bases line up with TRBD1. The sequenced sample was peripheral blood. The CDR3 sequence is CASSEVGQAPYEQYF. CDR3 nucleotides: TGTGCCAGCAGTGAAGTAGGACAGGCCCCCTACGAGCAGTACTTC.